The 16 T cell receptor beta chains below all came from one sample that was sequenced in a study of cytomegalovirus exposure and HLA in healthy donors (dated by TCRdb to the late 2010s). The method behind the library was the immunoSEQ multiplex PCR assay. The multiplex PCR relied on a mix of 60 forward primers for TCR Vbeta segments and 13 reverse primers for TCR Jbeta segments. TCRdb took this table from immuneACCESS and kept in-frame rearrangements with V and J called. Such tables lack part of the clones; where checked against another copy, unresolved V genes explain under half of the gap, and the rest is unexplained. The sample has around 210,000 clones on record, roughly 80% of them singletons. Less than 2% of the sample is taken by the ten largest. What was sequenced was PBMCs. These receptors came from a man aged 50-59 years in good health and CMV-seronegative.

The chain is built from TRBV7-9 and TRBJ2-7; 8 nucleotides line up with TRBD2. The CDR3 sequence is 15 residues long. After removal of 2 bases from V and 0 bases from J, the junction contained 3 bases not matched to a gene. In germline, CDR1 is SEHNR, CDR2 FQNEAQ (reference sequence). CDR3 amino acids: CASSLLAGYSYEQYF. CDR3 sequence (DNA): TGTGCCAGCAGCTTATTAGCGGGATACTCCTACGAGCAGTACTTC.

The gene calls are TRBV2 and TRBJ2-5; 7 bases agree with TRBD2. V was pared by 7 bases and J by 5 bases, with 10 bases of the junction left unmatched. Germline lookup yields CDR1 SNHLY and CDR2 FYNNEI. This CDR3 is built from 14 residues. The CDR3 DNA is TGTGCCAGCAAGGGACTATCAAAACGGGAGACCCAGTACTTC. This translates into CASKGLSKRETQYF.

The rearrangement links TRBV5-1 to TRBJ2-7; 9 nucleotides agree with TRBD2. Germline CDR1 is SGHRS and CDR2 is YFSETQ. V was clipped by 2 bases and J by 4 bases; unmatched bases: 13. The CDR3 length is 17 residues. CDR3 nucleotides: TGCGCCAGCAGCTTCGTCGGCGGGAGGGCCTCCGGGTACGAGCAGTACTTC. Encoded protein: CASSFVGGRASGYEQYF.

This clone was observed a few times. V and J are TRBV19 and TRBJ1-5, with D uncertain. V dropped 7 bases and J dropped 9 bases, with 19 bases sitting between them. Germline values: CDR1 LNHDA, CDR2 SQIVND (reference sequence). This CDR3 is built from 14 residues. The CDR3 loop reads CASKRAGGSWPQHF. DNA for the CDR3: TGTGCCAGTAAGCGGGCAGGCGGTTCATGGCCCCAGCATTTT.

The chain employs TRBV6-1 and TRBJ1-5, with D perhaps matching TRBD1 (5 bases). Germline V gene sequence: CDR1 MNHNS, CDR2 SASEGT. The CDR3 runs 16 residues. Trimming stripped 3 bases from V and 1 base from J, with 13 bases between. The CDR3 protein is CASSELGHRSNQPQHF. As DNA, the CDR3 is TGTGCCAGCAGTGAGCTGGGGCATAGAAGCAATCAGCCCCAGCATTTT.

The chain couples TRBV20-1 to TRBJ2-7; tentatively, D is TRBD1 (6 bases). Trimming left V 5 bases short and J 3 bases short, with 8 bases between. CDR3 length: 11 amino acids. Germline CDR1 DFQATT, CDR2 SNEGSKA (reference sequence). DNA for the CDR3: TGCAGTGCTTGGACAGACTACGAGCAGTACTTC. Translation gives CSAWTDYEQYF.

The rearrangement links TRBV4-2 to TRBJ2-5; D ambiguous. The CDR3 spans 15 residues. In germline, CDR1 is LGHNA, CDR2 YNFKEQ. Trimming stripped 2 bases from V and 4 bases from J, with 14 bases between. CDR3 nucleotide sequence: TGTGCCAGCAGCCAACCTGGTAGCCAGTCAGAGACCCAGTACTTC. It translates to CASSQPGSQSETQYF.

This chain joins TRBV5-1 and TRBJ2-1, with D possibly being TRBD1 (6 bases). The germline V gene encodes CDR1 SGHRS and CDR2 YFSETQ. CDR3 length: 14 residues. The V end lost 3 bases, the J end lost 4 bases, and 11 bases lay between the germline ends. Written as DNA, the CDR3 is TGCGCCAGCAGCTCCGCGGACAGATACAATGAGCAGTTCTTC. It specifies CASSSADRYNEQFF.

V and J are TRBV27 and TRBJ1-5; D is perhaps TRBD1 (6 bases). V dropped 5 bases and J dropped 3 bases, with 11 bases sitting between them. This CDR3 has 14 residues. In germline, CDR1 is MNHEY, CDR2 SMNVEV (reference sequence). Here the CDR3 DNA reads TGTGCCAGCAGTAAGAACAGGGACAATCAGCCCCAGCATTTT. Translation: CASSKNRDNQPQHF.

As for this clone: One end of the junction varies from germline; a read error may be responsible. The sample carries other DNA sequences with the same CDR3. CDR3 in amino acids: CASSLLGQWDQPQHF. The DNA for the CDR3 is TGTGCCAGCAGTTTATTGGGGCAGTGGGATCAGCCCCAGCATTTC. This chain joins TRBV27 and TRBJ1-5; D perhaps matches TRBD1 (5 bases). Germline CDR1 is MNHEY and CDR2 is SMNVEV (reference sequence). The CDR3 contains 15 residues.

This chain connects TRBV7-2 to TRBJ1-5, with 7 bases lining up with TRBD1. Trimming removed 5 bases from V and 6 bases from J; junction bases left unmatched: 10. Per germline, CDR1 SGHTA and CDR2 FQGNSA. The CDR3 has 15 amino acids. CDR3 amino acids: CASSGHRGAGQPQHF. The CDR3 DNA reads as TGTGCCAGCAGCGGACACAGGGGCGCAGGTCAGCCCCAGCATTTT. Full variable domain (missing parts from reference TRBV7-2 and TRBJ1-5): GAGVSQSPSNKVTEKGKDVELRCDPISGHTALYWYRQSLGQGLEFLIYFQGNSAPDKSGLPSDRFSAERTGGSVSTLTIQRTQQEDSAVYLCASSGHRGAGQPQHFGDGTRLSIL.

The V and J genes are TRBV5-1 and TRBJ1-4, with 9 bases lining up with TRBD1. The CDR3 is 14 amino acids. The V segment lost 7 bases and the J segment 3 bases; nucleotides outside the gene matches: 4. Germline V gene sequence: CDR1 SGHRS, CDR2 YFSETQ. The CDR3 region is CASGHRGPNEKLFF. Written as DNA, the CDR3 is TGCGCCAGCGGTCACAGGGGGCCTAATGAAAAACTGTTTTTT.

The chain carries TRBV11-2 and TRBJ1-4; 8 bases are shared with TRBD1. From germline, CDR1 is SGHAT and CDR2 FQNNGV. The CDR3 has 17 residues. V lost 5 bases and J lost 2; bases outside the gene matches: 10. In DNA, the CDR3 is TGTGCCAGCAGCCAAACAGGGGGGCGAAATACTAATGAAAAACTGTTTTTT. Protein product: CASSQTGGRNTNEKLFF.

The genes are TRBV28 and TRBJ2-7; TRBD2 matches at 7 bases. The CDR3 consists of 13 residues. Trimming at V came to 6 bases and at J to 3 bases, leaving 5 bases not matched to a gene. In germline, CDR1 is MDHEN, CDR2 SYDVKM. The CDR3 loop is CASSATSSYEQYF. The CDR3 DNA is TGTGCCAGCAGCGCGACTAGCAGCTACGAGCAGTACTTC.

V is TRBV2 and J is TRBJ2-1, with TRBD1 as a possible D gene (6 bases). This CDR3 is built from 14 residues. Germline CDR1 reads SNHLY; CDR2 reads FYNNEI. Between the trimmed V and J ends, which lost 4 bases and 4 bases, there was a span of 11 bases. Here the CDR3 DNA reads TGTGCCAGCAGTGCTGGTAGGGGGTACAATGAGCAGTTCTTC. The encoded protein is CASSAGRGYNEQFF.

The chain joins TRBV7-9 to TRBJ2-5, with D possibly being TRBD2 (5 bases). There are 15 residues in the CDR3. Germline V CDR1 and CDR2: SEHNR, FQNEAQ (reference sequence). V gave up 1 base and J gave up 1 base, with 10 bases separating them. The CDR3 DNA follows: TGTGCCAGCAGCTTAGGAGGGTACAGCCAAGAGACCCAGTACTTC. Residues: CASSLGGYSQETQYF.